Each of the 8 T cell receptor beta chains below was sequenced from the same sample in a study of radiotherapy plus CTLA-4 blockade in lung cancer. Data came from immunoSEQ multiplex PCR; TCRdb stores just in-frame clones and leaves some out. Of 65,000 to 95,000 clones listed, around 84% are singletons. The material was peripheral blood, obtained from a patient treated with radiotherapy plus ipilimumab. The receptors were sampled from a human donor with non-small cell lung cancer who had stable disease on radiotherapy plus ipilimumab.

V is TRBV2 and J is TRBJ2-5; 9 nucleotides match TRBD1. Germline V CDR1 and CDR2: SNHLY, FYNNEI. J lost 1 base, V lost 6 bases, and 12 bases had no gene match. CDR3 length: 17 amino acids. The CDR3 DNA follows: TGTGCCAGCAGGAATCGCATGGGACAGGGAGTCCAAGAGACCCAGTACTTC. Translated: CASRNRMGQGVQETQYF. The full variable domain, its missing parts supplied by reference TRBV2 and TRBJ2-5, is EPEVTQTPSHQVTQMGQEVILRCVPISNHLYFYWYRQILGQKVEFLVSFYNNEISEKSEIFDDQFSVERPDGSNFTLKIRSTKLEDSAMYFCASRNRMGQGVQETQYFGPGTRLLVL.

The V gene is TRBV21-1, the J gene TRBJ2-1; the table's D call, TRBD2, was not checked against the DNA. TRBV21-1 is a pseudogene locus. CDR3 size: 11 residues. The CDR3 is CASRRPVEQFF. The CDR3 region has the DNA TGTGCCAGCCGTCGTCCTGTTGAGCAGTTCTTC.

The V and J genes are TRBV7-3 and TRBJ2-1; 9 nucleotides line up with TRBD1. This CDR3 is built from 13 residues. In germline, CDR1 is SGHTA, CDR2 FQGTGA. J was trimmed by 11 bases and V by 5 bases; bases with no gene match: 7. CDR3 sequence: CASSPRDREQQFF. As DNA, the CDR3 is TGTGCCAGCAGCCCCCGGGACAGGGAACAGCAGTTCTTC.

In DNA form, the CDR3 reads TGTGCCAGTAGTATTTTAGGACAGAAAGCTTTCTTT. Amino acid sequence: CASSILGQKAFF. The chain is built from TRBV19 and TRBJ1-1, with D possibly being TRBD1 (6 bases). Trimming removed 3 bases from V and 9 bases from J, with 11 bases in between. Germline values: CDR1 LNHDA, CDR2 SQIVND (reference sequence). This CDR3 is 12 amino acids long.

The chain recombines TRBV4-2 with TRBJ1-1; the D is unclear. The CDR3 totals 17 residues. V was pared by 6 bases and J by 4 bases, with 24 bases between. Germline CDR1 is LGHNA and CDR2 is YNFKEQ. CDR3 nucleotide sequence: TGTGCCAGCAGTACTGAACCTGGTCTCGTCCCCCTCACTGAAGCTTTCTTT. This sequence encodes CASSTEPGLVPLTEAFF.

The chain links TRBV5-1 to TRBJ1-6; TRBD1 matches 10 bases. This CDR3 has 15 residues. The germline CDR1 and CDR2 sequences are SGHRS and YFSETQ. V dropped 6 bases and J dropped 5; count of bases not matched to a gene: 5. Here the CDR3 reads CASKTGGIDNSPLHF. DNA for the CDR3: TGCGCCAGCAAGACAGGGGGCATCGATAATTCACCCCTCCACTTT.

CDR3 coding DNA: TGTGCCAGCAGTGAAGCGGGGGGCTCCTACGAGCAGTACTTC. It encodes CASSEAGGSYEQYF. The chain is built from TRBV6-1 and TRBJ2-7; TRBD2 might be the D (6 bases). V lost 0 bases to trimming and J lost 0 bases, with 6 bases between them. This CDR3 is 14 amino acids long. The germline V gene has CDR1 MNHNS and CDR2 SASEGT.

The chain combines TRBV5-4 with TRBJ1-4; TRBD1 is a possible D gene (6 bases). Trimming pared 2 bases from V and 7 bases from J, leaving 12 bases between. Germline V gene data show CDR1 as SGHNT and CDR2 as YYREEE (reference sequence). The CDR3 is 14 amino acids. In DNA, the CDR3 is TGTGCCAGCAGCTTACAGGGAGTTGGTGAAAAACTGTTTTTT. It specifies CASSLQGVGEKLFF.